These 20 T cell receptor beta chains originate from one sample sequenced in a study of blood T cell repertoires in COVID-19. Sequencing was performed with immunoSEQ multiplex PCR; in TCRdb, only in-frame clones are kept and a portion is missing. The profile shows about 240,000 clones, 75% to 90% of them singletons. Material: PBMCs or T cells enriched from blood (not recorded which). All receptors come from a young woman who had recovered from COVID-19.

The J gene is TRBJ2-3, the V gene TRBV24-1, with 7 bases identical to TRBD1. Germline values: CDR1 KGHDR, CDR2 SFDVKD. The V and J ends lost 7 bases and 0 bases, in that order; junction bases with no gene match: 9. The CDR3 runs to 16 residues. This chain's CDR3 is CATSPNRGMSTDTQYF. In DNA, the CDR3 is TGTGCCACCAGCCCCAACAGGGGCATGAGCACAGATACGCAGTATTTT.

The CDR3 here is CASSRQDSMGYEQYF. DNA for the CDR3: TGTGCCAGCAGCAGACAGGACAGCATGGGATACGAGCAGTACTTC. This sequence joins TRBV7-2 and TRBJ2-7; a possible D gene is TRBD1 (6 bases). V lost 5 bases and J lost 4, with 18 bases in between. This CDR3 has 15 residues. The germline V gene has CDR1 SGHTA and CDR2 FQGNSA.

The chain uses TRBV4-1 and TRBJ1-2, with 8 nucleotides matching TRBD1. V trimming: 4 bases; J trimming: 3 bases; junction bases outside the gene matches: 7. This CDR3 has 15 residues. Germline-derived CDR1 and CDR2 are MGHRA and YSYEKL. For the CDR3, the DNA is TGCGCCAGCAGCCCCTCGGACAGGGCCCACTATGGCTACACCTTC. Amino acid sequence: CASSPSDRAHYGYTF.

The genes are TRBV2 and TRBJ2-3, with 8 bases identical to TRBD2. After removal of 5 bases from V and 1 base from J, the junction contained 2 bases not matched to a gene. Germline CDR1 is SNHLY and CDR2 is FYNNEI. The CDR3 has 14 amino acids. The CDR3 spells CASSKTSGTDTQYF. CDR3 bases: TGTGCCAGCAGTAAGACTAGCGGCACAGATACGCAGTATTTT. The variable domain in full, completed from reference TRBV2 and TRBJ2-3, reads EPEVTQTPSHQVTQMGQEVILRCVPISNHLYFYWYRQILGQKVEFLVSFYNNEISEKSEIFDDQFSVERPDGSNFTLKIRSTKLEDSAMYFCASSKTSGTDTQYFGPGTRLTVL.

The CDR3 region has the DNA TGCGCCAGCAGCCAAGATCTCGGGGTAGGGACACCCACAGATACGCAGTATTTT. Translated, it gives CASSQDLGVGTPTDTQYF. The chain combines TRBV4-3 with TRBJ2-3, with D possibly being TRBD1 (6 bases). The CDR3 sequence is 18 residues long. Per germline, CDR1 LGHNA and CDR2 YSLEER. Trimming took off 0 bases at V and 2 bases at J, with 18 bases between the two ends.

About this clone itself: At one end, the junction sequence differs from germline, possibly due to a read error. CDR3 in DNA: TGTGCCAGCAACGTAGGGGGCGCGGTAGATACGCAGTATTTT. It is translated as CASNVGGAVDTQYF. The chain has TRBV9 and TRBJ2-3; 7 bases are shared with TRBD1. Germline-derived CDR1 and CDR2 are SGDLS and YYNGEE. The CDR3 is 14 amino acids.

The chain uses TRBV3-1 (or the pseudogene TRBV3-2) and TRBJ1-2; 8 bases are a match to TRBD1. Trimming at V came to 5 bases and at J to 5 bases, leaving 4 bases not matched to a gene. The CDR3 is 13 residues long. Germline CDR1 reads LGHDT; CDR2 reads YNNKEL (reference sequence). The CDR3 spells CASSGTGAYGYTF. CDR3 DNA: TGTGCCAGCAGCGGGACAGGAGCATATGGCTACACCTTC.

The gene calls are TRBV7-2 and TRBJ2-2, with 8 bases aligning to TRBD2. The germline V gene encodes CDR1 SGHTA and CDR2 FQGNSA. With V trimmed by 1 base and J by 2 bases, 6 bases remained unmatched. The CDR3 consists of 17 residues. CDR3 sequence: CASSLGPTSVNTGELFF. CDR3 sequence (DNA): TGTGCCAGCAGCTTAGGACCGACTAGCGTAAACACCGGGGAGCTGTTTTTT.

The chain combines TRBV20-1 with TRBJ2-7, with TRBD1 as a possible D gene (6 bases). The length of the CDR3 is 11 residues. Germline CDR1 DFQATT, CDR2 SNEGSKA (reference sequence). The V end lost 4 bases, the J end lost 4 bases, and 8 bases lay between the germline ends. The CDR3 coding sequence is TGCAGTGCTACAGGGGATTACGAGCAGTACTTC. Encoded protein: CSATGDYEQYF.

The chain is built from TRBV30 and TRBJ1-2, with D maybe TRBD1 (5 bases). There are 13 residues in the CDR3. Germline lookup yields CDR1 GTSNPN and CDR2 SVGIG (reference sequence). V lost 0 bases to trimming and J lost 4 bases, with 9 bases between them. In nucleotides, the CDR3 is TGTGCCTGGAGTGTCGTCAGGGTCTATGGCTACACCTTC. Protein: CAWSVVRVYGYTF. The entire variable domain, with the rest obtained from reference TRBV30 and TRBJ1-2, is as follows: SQTIHQWPATLVQPVGSPLSLECTVEGTSNPNLYWYRQAAGRGLQLLFYSVGIGQISSEVPQNLSASRPQDRQFILSSKKLLLSDSGFYLCAWSVVRVYGYTFGSGTRLTVV.

The chain uses TRBV5-6 and TRBJ2-3; 8 positions agree with TRBD1. With V trimmed by 10 bases and J by 1 base, 5 bases remained unmatched. Germline CDR1 reads SGHDT; CDR2 reads YYEEEE. This CDR3 has 13 amino acids. CDR3: CAGQGLGTDTQYF. CDR3 bases: TGTGCCGGACAGGGTTTAGGCACAGATACGCAGTATTTT.

As regards this clone: This same CDR3 is encoded by further DNA sequences in the sample. The J gene is TRBJ2-1, the V gene TRBV6-5; 7 bases agree with TRBD2. The CDR3 has 13 amino acids. Trimming cost V 5 bases and J 3 bases; bases outside gene matches: 1. Germline V gene sequence: CDR1 MNHEY, CDR2 SVGAGI. DNA for the CDR3: TGTGCCAGCAGTCGGGACTACTACAATGAGCAGTTCTTC. Encoded protein: CASSRDYYNEQFF.

V usage is TRBV28 and J usage is TRBJ2-5; 7 nucleotides align to TRBD2. V shed 6 bases and J 4 bases; nucleotides not matched to a gene: 14. Per germline, CDR1 MDHEN and CDR2 SYDVKM. The CDR3 consists of 16 residues. DNA of the CDR3: TGTGCCAGCAGGGTCACCCGAGACGGGGGGAGAGAGACCCAGTACTTC. The encoded protein is CASRVTRDGGRETQYF.

Concerning this clone itself: At one end the junction does not follow the germline gene, possibly because of a read error. The gene calls are TRBV19 and TRBJ1-3; D gene unclear. Germline assignment: CDR1 LNHDA and CDR2 SQIVND (reference sequence). The CDR3 totals 15 residues. The CDR3 is CASTPLGGSGNTIYF. In DNA form, the CDR3 reads TGTGCAAGTACCCCGTTAGGAGGGTCTGGAAACACCATATATTTT.

The gene calls are TRBV11-2 and TRBJ2-1, with 7 nucleotides matching TRBD2. V gave up 4 bases and J gave up 7 bases; unmatched junction bases: 10. In germline, CDR1 is SGHAT, CDR2 FQNNGV. There are 15 residues in the CDR3. CDR3 DNA sequence: TGTGCCAGCAGCTCCCCGGGGTGGGGGGGGAATGAGCAGTTCTTC. Residues: CASSSPGWGGNEQFF.

The chain recombines TRBV7-9 with TRBJ1-1; TRBD1 aligns across 7 bases. Per germline, CDR1 SEHNR and CDR2 FQNEAQ (reference sequence). Germline trimming cut 5 bases from V and 0 bases from J; bases unmatched to any gene: 6. CDR3 length: 15 residues. The CDR3 here is CASSPRGTVNTEAFF. The CDR3 coding sequence is TGTGCCAGCAGCCCCCGAGGGACAGTGAACACTGAAGCTTTCTTT.

V and J are TRBV9 and TRBJ1-2; D gene unclear. This CDR3 spans 17 amino acids. Trimming removed 0 bases from V and 1 base from J, with 16 bases in between. The germline V gene has CDR1 SGDLS and CDR2 YYNGEE. DNA for the CDR3: TGTGCCAGCAGCGTAGGAGGGTCGGGGTTCTATAACTATGGCTACACCTTC. It translates to CASSVGGSGFYNYGYTF.

The V gene is TRBV24-1, the J gene TRBJ2-1; 8 bases fit TRBD2. The junction had 13 bases not matched to a gene; V was cut back by 7 bases and J by 6 bases. Germline CDR1 KGHDR, CDR2 SFDVKD. The CDR3 contains 16 residues. The CDR3, as DNA: TGTGCCACCAGCGACTTCAGCGGGAGAGTAAGCAATGAGCAGTTCTTC. This sequence encodes CATSDFSGRVSNEQFF.

This sequence joins TRBV13 and TRBJ1-6; D uncertain. V lost 2 bases and J 3 bases, leaving 8 bases between the germline ends. From germline, CDR1 is PRHDT and CDR2 FYEKMQ (reference sequence). The CDR3 spans 15 residues. Here the CDR3 reads CASSLHGGYNSPLHF. CDR3 in DNA: TGTGCCAGCAGCTTACACGGAGGCTATAATTCACCCCTCCACTTT.

The chain is built from TRBV4-1 and TRBJ1-5, with D possibly matching TRBD1 (5 bases). CDR1 is MGHRA, CDR2 YSYEKL, per germline. V gave up 1 base and J gave up 0 bases, with 13 bases separating them. This CDR3 contains 17 residues. The CDR3 region is CASSQGRGYYSNQPQHF. The DNA of the CDR3 is TGCGCCAGCAGCCAAGGGCGGGGGTACTATAGCAATCAGCCCCAGCATTTT.